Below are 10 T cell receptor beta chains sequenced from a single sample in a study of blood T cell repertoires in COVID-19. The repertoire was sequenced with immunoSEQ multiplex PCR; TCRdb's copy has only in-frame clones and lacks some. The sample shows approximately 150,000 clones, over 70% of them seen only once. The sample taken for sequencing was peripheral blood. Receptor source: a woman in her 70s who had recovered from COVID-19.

This CDR3 reads CASSSTGENIQYF. The CDR3 region has the DNA TGTGCCAGCAGCTCAACAGGGGAAAACATTCAGTACTTC. This sequence joins TRBV7-3 and TRBJ2-4, with TRBD1 matching over 7 bases. This CDR3 spans 13 amino acids. The junction had 2 bases not matched to a gene; V was cut back by 4 bases and J by 5 bases. CDR1 is SGHTA and CDR2 is FQGTGA in the germline V gene.

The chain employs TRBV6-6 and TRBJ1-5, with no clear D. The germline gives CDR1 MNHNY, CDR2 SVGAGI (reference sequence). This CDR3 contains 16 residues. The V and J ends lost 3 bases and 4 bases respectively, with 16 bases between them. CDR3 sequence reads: CASSYNGVRENQPQHF. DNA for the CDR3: TGTGCCAGCAGTTATAACGGGGTGAGGGAAAATCAGCCCCAGCATTTT.

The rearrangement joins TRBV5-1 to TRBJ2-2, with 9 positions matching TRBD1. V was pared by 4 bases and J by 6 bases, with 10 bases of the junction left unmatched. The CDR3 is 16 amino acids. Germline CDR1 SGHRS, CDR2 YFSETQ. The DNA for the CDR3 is TGCGCCAGCAGCCTGGGGGGACAGGGTTCCCCCGGGGAGCTGTTTTTT. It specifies CASSLGGQGSPGELFF.

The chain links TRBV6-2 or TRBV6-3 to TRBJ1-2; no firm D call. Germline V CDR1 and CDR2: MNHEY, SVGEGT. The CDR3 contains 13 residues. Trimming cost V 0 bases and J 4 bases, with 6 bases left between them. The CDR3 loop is CASSYSEGYGYTF. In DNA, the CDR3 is TGTGCCAGCAGTTACTCGGAGGGCTATGGCTACACCTTC.

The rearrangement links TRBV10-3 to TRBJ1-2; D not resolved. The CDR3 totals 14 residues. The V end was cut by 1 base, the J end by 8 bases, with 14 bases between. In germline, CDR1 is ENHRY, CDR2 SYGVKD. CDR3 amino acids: CAISEYSRPGGYTF. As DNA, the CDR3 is TGTGCCATCAGTGAGTATAGCCGCCCGGGAGGCTACACCTTC.

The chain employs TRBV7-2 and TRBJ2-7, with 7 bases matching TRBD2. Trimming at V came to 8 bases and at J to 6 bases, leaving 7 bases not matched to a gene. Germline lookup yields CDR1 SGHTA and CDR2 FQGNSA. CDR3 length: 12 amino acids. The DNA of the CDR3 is TGTGCCAGCGCCCGGGGAGGGCGCGAGCAGTACTTC. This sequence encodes CASARGGREQYF.

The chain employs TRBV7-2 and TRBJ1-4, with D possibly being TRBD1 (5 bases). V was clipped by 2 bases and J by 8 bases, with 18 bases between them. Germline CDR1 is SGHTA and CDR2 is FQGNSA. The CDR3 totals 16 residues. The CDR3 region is CASSLPEAGRREKLFF. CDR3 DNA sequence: TGTGCCAGCAGCTTACCGGAAGCAGGGCGACGGGAAAAACTGTTTTTT.

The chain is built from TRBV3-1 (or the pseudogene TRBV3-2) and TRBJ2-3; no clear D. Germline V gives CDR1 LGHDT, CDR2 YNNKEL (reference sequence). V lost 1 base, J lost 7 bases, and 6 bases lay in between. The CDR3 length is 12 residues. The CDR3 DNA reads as TGTGCCAGCAGCCAAGGGAGAAATACGCAGTATTTT. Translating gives CASSQGRNTQYF.

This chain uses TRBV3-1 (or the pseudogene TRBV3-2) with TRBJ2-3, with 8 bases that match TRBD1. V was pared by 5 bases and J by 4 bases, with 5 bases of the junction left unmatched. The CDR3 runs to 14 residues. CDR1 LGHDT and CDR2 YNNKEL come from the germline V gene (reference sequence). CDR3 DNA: TGTGCCAGCAGCAACGGACAGGGCCCAGATACGCAGTATTTT. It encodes CASSNGQGPDTQYF.

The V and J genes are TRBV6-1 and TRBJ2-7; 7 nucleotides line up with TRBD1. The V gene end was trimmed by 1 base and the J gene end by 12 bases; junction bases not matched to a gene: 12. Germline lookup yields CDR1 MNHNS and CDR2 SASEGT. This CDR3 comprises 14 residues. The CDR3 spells CASSEVRPDRVGYF. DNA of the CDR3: TGTGCCAGCAGTGAAGTCCGACCCGACAGGGTTGGGTACTTC.